Included here is one T cell receptor beta chain sequence, with context. Its target is not known. Both 60 Vbeta primers and 13 Jbeta primers went into the PCR. Profiling relied on immunoSEQ multiplex PCR, and the TCRdb table lists in-frame clones only, not all of them. The sample carries tens of thousands of clones, approximately 7.6% recorded once. The sample belongs to a study of cytomegalovirus exposure and HLA in healthy donors. The overall study: HLA-typed donors were the source of roughly 80 million unique TCRs held in an early data release. Study-level results: Reports showed the classifier diagnosing cytomegalovirus status with high specificity and sensitivity. Later on, a genetic analysis was performed. It linked a missense variant in DCLRE1C with V- and J-gene trimming of TCR beta.

This sequence was found in a man aged 45-65 years in good health and CMV-seronegative. The specimen was PBMCs.

The CDR3 sequence: CASSLLSGDTPLHF. CDR3 nucleotides: TGTGCCAGCAGTTTGCTGTCGGGGGATACACCCCTCCACTTT. The chain couples TRBV28 to TRBJ1-6, with D possibly matching TRBD1 (5 bases). With 3 bases removed from V and 11 bases from J, the gap between germline ends came to 14 bases. CDR3 length equals 14 residues. CDR1 is MDHEN and CDR2 is SYDVKM in the germline V gene.